These T cell receptor beta chains were read from a single sample in a study of neurological immune-mediated disorders. TCRdb called the 5' RACE reads again in MiXCR, with one record for every CDR3 protein. Of about 88,000 distinct CDR3 sequences listed, 3.5% are singletons. The material sequenced was PBMCs. The receptor set was obtained from a woman in her late teens or twenties with multiple sclerosis. CDR3s include the opening cysteine and the closing phenylalanine or tryptophan. Each record gives: D gene, V gene, clone size, J gene, CDR3 protein, CDR3 DNA. The D gene is left open where the match is weak. Size tells how often a clone was seen (once, few, many) or the class of an expanded clone, and some rows leave it out.

>.|TRBV7-9|many|TRBJ1-2
CASSFIQWNNYGYTF
TGTGCCAGCAGCTTTATACAGTGGAATAACTATGGCTACACCTTC
>.|TRBV6-6|many|TRBJ1-2
CASSYSGEEGGYTF
TGTGCCAGCAGTTACTCGGGGGAGGAGGGTGGCTACACCTTC
>TRBD2|TRBV11-2|many|TRBJ2-7
CASSFELAGGYSYEQYF
TGTGCCAGCAGCTTCGAACTAGCGGGAGGTTACTCCTACGAGCAGTACTTC
>TRBD1|TRBV20-1|many|TRBJ1-1
CSAMTGGSNTEAFF
TGCAGTGCTATGACAGGGGGGTCGAACACTGAAGCTTTCTTT
>TRBD2|TRBV29-1|many|TRBJ2-2
CSVTSGSAGELFF
TGCAGCGTGACTAGCGGGAGCGCCGGGGAGCTGTTTTTT
>TRBD2|TRBV2|many|TRBJ2-3
CASSVGLAGGGDTQYF
TGTGCCAGCAGTGTGGGACTAGCGGGGGGTGGAGATACGCAGTATTTT
>.|TRBV11-2|many|TRBJ2-3
CASSLGLLVDTQYF
TGTGCCAGCAGCTTAGGACTGTTAGTAGATACGCAGTATTTT
>.|TRBV5-1|few|TRBJ2-2
CASSTGTTGELFF
TGCGCCAGCAGTACAGGTACCACCGGGGAGCTGTTTTTT
>.|TRBV12-3/TRBV12-4|many|TRBJ1-1
CASSSTVNTEAFF
TGTGCCAGCAGTTCGACAGTGAACACTGAAGCTTTCTTT
>.|TRBV19|many|TRBJ2-7
CASRIFASGSYEQYF
TGTGCCAGTAGAATCTTCGCTTCGGGTTCCTACGAGCAGTACTTC
>TRBD2|TRBV7-2|many|TRBJ2-1
CASRTSGINEQFF
TGTGCCAGCAGGACTAGCGGGATAAATGAGCAGTTCTTC
>TRBD1|TRBV5-1|many|TRBJ1-1
CASSYRQGEAFF
TGCGCCAGCAGCTACCGACAGGGAGAAGCTTTCTTT
>.|TRBV5-1|many|TRBJ2-1
CASRGKAGTLNNEQFF
TGCGCCAGCAGGGGGAAAGCCGGGACTTTAAACAATGAGCAGTTCTTC
>TRBD1|TRBV3-1|many|TRBJ1-6
CASSQEGAGGYNSPLHF
TGTGCCAGCAGCCAGGAGGGGGCTGGGGGCTATAATTCACCCCTCCACTTT
>.|TRBV18|many|TRBJ2-7
CASSPFHSGTEYEQYF
TGTGCCAGCTCACCTTTCCACAGTGGGACCGAATACGAGCAGTACTTC
>TRBD1|TRBV29-1|many|TRBJ2-5
CSVVGTGEEETQYF
TGCAGCGTTGTCGGGACAGGGGAAGAGGAGACCCAGTACTTC
>TRBD1|TRBV15|many|TRBJ2-3
CATSTGQEYTQYF
TGTGCCACCAGCACCGGACAGGAGTATACGCAGTATTTT
>.|TRBV20-1|many|TRBJ1-1
CSAHVFGSIGTEAFF
TGCAGTGCCCATGTGTTCGGAAGTATTGGCACTGAAGCTTTCTTT
>TRBD1|TRBV6-2/TRBV6-3|many|TRBJ1-5
CASSYGRGLGNQPQHF
TGTGCCAGCAGTTACGGGAGGGGGCTGGGGAATCAGCCCCAGCATTTT
>TRBD1|TRBV9|many|TRBJ1-2
CASSVGQGVVGYTF
TGTGCCAGCAGCGTAGGGCAGGGGGTAGTGGGCTACACCTTC
>.|TRBV5-6|many|TRBJ1-2
CASSLVGGASYTF
TGTGCCAGCAGCTTGGTAGGGGGGGCCAGCTACACCTTC
>.|TRBV5-1|.|TRBJ1-1
CASSFESMNTEAFF
TGCGCCAGCAGCTTCGAGAGTATGAACACTGAAGCTTTCTTT
>.|TRBV6-5|many|TRBJ2-2
CASSFNGRGASVTGELFF
TGTGCCAGCAGTTTCAACGGTCGAGGGGCTTCCGTCACCGGGGAGCTGTTTTTT
>TRBD2|TRBV7-6|.|TRBJ2-7
CASSPRGGTYEQYF
TGTGCCAGCAGCCCCCGGGGGGGTACCTACGAGCAGTACTTC
>.|TRBV3-1|few|TRBJ2-3
CASSLRGGVAGRTDTQYF
TGTGCCAGCAGCCTCAGGGGAGGAGTAGCGGGCAGAACAGATACGCAGTATTTT
>TRBD1|TRBV7-9|many|TRBJ2-1
CASSRGQGIYNEQFF
TGTGCCAGCAGCCGGGGACAGGGGATATACAATGAGCAGTTCTTC
>.|TRBV19|many|TRBJ2-1
CASSEGHPGYEQFF
TGTGCCAGTAGTGAGGGACACCCGGGCTATGAGCAGTTCTTC
>TRBD1|TRBV27|many|TRBJ1-5
CASSPRGVNQPQHF
TGTGCCAGCAGTCCCAGGGGGGTAAATCAGCCCCAGCATTTT
>TRBD1|TRBV20-1|many|TRBJ2-7
CSAIASRGYEQYF
TGCAGTGCTATAGCCAGCAGGGGGTACGAGCAGTACTTC
>TRBD2|TRBV12-3/TRBV12-4|many|TRBJ2-2
CASSRGTSGGTGELFF
TGTGCCAGCAGCAGAGGGACTAGCGGGGGCACCGGGGAGCTGTTTTTT
>.|TRBV9|.|TRBJ1-3
CASSVYEGLGNTIYF
TGTGCCAGCAGCGTATATGAGGGGCTCGGAAACACCATATATTTT
>.|TRBV9|many|TRBJ1-3
CASSPQTGQGLRSGNTIYF
TGTGCCAGCAGCCCCCAAACAGGGCAGGGATTGAGATCCGGAAACACCATATATTTT
>TRBD2|TRBV28|many|TRBJ2-3
CASGPRDYTDTQYF
TGTGCCAGCGGCCCCCGGGACTACACAGATACGCAGTATTTT
>.|TRBV11-2|many|TRBJ1-1
CASSLSGQAWTNTEAFF
TGTGCCAGCAGCTTATCAGGACAAGCATGGACGAACACTGAAGCTTTCTTT
>.|TRBV6-5|many|TRBJ2-5
CASSYSSGSAETQYF
TGTGCCAGCAGTTACTCTAGCGGCTCAGCGGAGACCCAGTACTTC
>TRBD1|TRBV7-2|many|TRBJ1-2
CASSSGSTGGYTF
TGTGCCAGCAGCTCCGGATCGACAGGGGGCTACACCTTC
>TRBD1|TRBV20-1|.|TRBJ2-3
CSAHRQGTDTQYF
TGCAGTGCCCACAGACAGGGGACAGATACGCAGTATTTT
>.|TRBV20-1|few|TRBJ2-2
CSASPTAAGELFF
TGCAGTGCTAGCCCGACAGCGGCCGGGGAGCTGTTTTTT
>.|TRBV6-2/TRBV6-3|many|TRBJ1-1
CASSRGAEAFF
TGTGCCAGCAGTAGGGGCGCAGAAGCTTTCTTT
>.|TRBV30|.|TRBJ2-7
CAWSRGSPYEQYF
TGTGCCTGGAGTAGGGGGTCCCCCTACGAGCAGTACTTC
>.|TRBV11-2|many|TRBJ2-5
CASSLGTREYETQYF
TGTGCCAGCAGCTTAGGCACCAGGGAATACGAGACCCAGTACTTC
>TRBD1|TRBV7-2|many|TRBJ1-4
CASSLRQGNREKLFF
TGTGCCAGCAGCTTGCGACAGGGAAATCGTGAAAAACTGTTTTTT
>.|TRBV28|many|TRBJ1-1
CASSFPTGQPTEAFF
TGTGCCAGCAGTTTTCCAACCGGACAGCCCACTGAAGCTTTCTTT
>TRBD1|TRBV5-1|many|TRBJ1-1
CASSFGDRVGTEAFF
TGCGCCAGCAGCTTTGGGGACAGGGTAGGCACTGAAGCTTTCTTT
>.|TRBV4-3|many|TRBJ2-4
CASSQAFSAAKNIQYF
TGCGCCAGCAGCCAAGCCTTCAGCGCAGCCAAAAACATTCAGTACTTC
>.|TRBV7-2|many|TRBJ1-1
CASNPMGRNTEAFF
TGTGCCAGCAACCCTATGGGCAGGAACACTGAAGCTTTCTTT